This T cell receptor beta chain was documented in a study of blood T cell repertoires in COVID-19. Looking at the study overall: From the United States, Italy and Spain came samples of acute and convalescent COVID-19. PBMCs, B-cell-depleted T cells, or T cells were the source of the cDNA or gDNA that made up the material.

About this clone: The sample carries other DNA sequences with the same CDR3.

V was pared by 0 bases and J by 4 bases, with 2 bases of the junction left unmatched. From germline, CDR1 is MNHEY and CDR2 SVGAGI. The length of the CDR3 is 15 residues. TCRdb's copy holds only in-frame clones and misses some; the assay was immunoSEQ multiplex PCR. The data contain approximately 110,000 clones, approximately 85% of them singletons. The specimen was peripheral blood. The V and J genes are TRBV6-5 and TRBJ2-1; 8 positions match TRBD2. The sequence was collected from a human donor in a cohort sampled during active COVID-19. In DNA, the CDR3 is TGTGCCAGCAGTTACTCCAGCGGGAGTTACAATGAGCAGTTCTTC. This codes for CASSYSSGSYNEQFF.